This T cell receptor (beta chain) was obtained from a study of regulatory T cells in long-lasting Graves disease. J gave up 3 bases and V 6 bases, and 11 bases lay outside the gene matches. In germline, CDR1 is SNHLY, CDR2 FYNNEI. The CDR3 covers 15 residues. Documented time point: persistent/refractory GD, antithyroid drugs over 5 years with positive TRAb. PBMCs were the source of the RNA used for TCR sequencing. According to the study, TCR beta libraries were built with iRepertoire HTBI primers and CDR3-region Arm-PCR. TCRdb re-analysed the multiplex PCR reads in MiXCR, keeping a single row per CDR3 protein. The profile shows 420,000 or so distinct CDR3 sequences, around a quarter of them singletons.

This specimen consisted of peripheral blood mononuclear cells (PBMCs), obtained when the disease was refractory, from a patient treated with antithyroid drugs. This TCR derives from a female donor with Graves disease. V and J are TRBV2 and TRBJ2-7; 7 positions agree with TRBD1. CDR3 protein: CASSSGTDLHYEQYF. The CDR3 region has the DNA TGTGCCAGCAGCTCCGGGACAGACCTCCACTACGAGCAGTACTTC.